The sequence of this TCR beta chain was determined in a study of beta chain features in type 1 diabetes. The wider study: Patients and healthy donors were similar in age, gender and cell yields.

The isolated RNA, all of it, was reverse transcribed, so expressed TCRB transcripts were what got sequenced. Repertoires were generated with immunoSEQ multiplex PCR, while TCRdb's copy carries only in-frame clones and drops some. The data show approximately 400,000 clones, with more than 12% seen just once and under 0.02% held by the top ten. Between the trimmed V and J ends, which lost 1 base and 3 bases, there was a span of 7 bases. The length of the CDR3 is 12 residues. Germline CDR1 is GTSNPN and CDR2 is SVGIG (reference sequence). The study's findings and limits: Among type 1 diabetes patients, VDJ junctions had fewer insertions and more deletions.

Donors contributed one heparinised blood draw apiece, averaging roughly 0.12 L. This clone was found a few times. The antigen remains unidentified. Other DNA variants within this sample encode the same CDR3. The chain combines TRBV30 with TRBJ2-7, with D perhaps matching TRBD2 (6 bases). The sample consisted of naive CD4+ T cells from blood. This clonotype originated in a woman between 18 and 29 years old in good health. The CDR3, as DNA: TGTGCCTGGAGTGGGGGAGGCTACGAGCAGTACTTC. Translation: CAWSGGGYEQYF.